This entry describes one T cell receptor beta chain. What it binds is not known. Germline V gene sequence: CDR1 SGHNT, CDR2 YYREEE (reference sequence). V was shortened by 2 bases and J by 1 base, with 9 bases between the two germline ends. This CDR3 contains 14 residues. The sample comes from a study of cytomegalovirus exposure and HLA in healthy donors. Study at large: Some 77 million unique TCRs from HLA-typed donors were held in an early release of data. General study results and limits: Several of the most significant clusters appeared linked to common viral pathogens, based on a later analysis.

The PCR used 60 Vbeta and 13 Jbeta primers. Using immunoSEQ multiplex PCR, the repertoire was profiled, and TCRdb retains in-frame clones only, with some absent. The sample includes over 120,000 clones. Nominally healthy donors provided the samples, though records likely missed some immune exposures. Sequenced sample: PBMCs. The genes are TRBV5-4 and TRBJ1-1; tentative D call: TRBD1 (5 bases). This TCR was sampled from a male donor in good health and CMV-seronegative. CDR3 sequence: CASSFLGGNTEAFF. DNA of the CDR3: TGTGCCAGCAGCTTCCTGGGGGGGAACACTGAAGCTTTCTTT.